This TCR beta chain appears in the sequencing data of a study of T-cell reconstitution after alpha-beta-depleted transplantation in children. This clonotype was detected only a few times. This CDR3 comprises 18 residues. Germline V CDR1 and CDR2: SGHAT, FQNNGV. V lost 5 bases to trimming and J lost 1 base; unmatched junction nucleotides: 10. The TCRbeta library incorporated unique molecular identifiers. One entry per CDR3 protein, called by TCRdb with MiXCR from the PCR reads. The repertoire consists of about 510,000 distinct CDR3 sequences, with 11% occurring once and the leading ten covering around 15%.

The sample here was PBMCs, mostly from graft donor cells, taken 180 days after TCRalphabeta/CD19-depleted stem cell transplant. This TCR was sampled from a female patient aged 2-10 years who had a stem cell transplant for aplastic anemia, so the T cells may come from the graft donor. The V and J genes are TRBV11-2 and TRBJ2-1; 11 bases match TRBD2. The CDR3: CASSPRPGLAVSYNEQFF. CDR3 DNA sequence: TGTGCCAGCAGCCCCAGGCCGGGACTAGCGGTATCCTACAATGAGCAGTTCTTC.